The 6 T cell receptor beta chains reported below all come from one sample, sequenced in a study of blood T cell repertoires in COVID-19. Clones were sequenced by immunoSEQ multiplex PCR, and TCRdb holds only the in-frame ones, with some missing. The sample has some 220,000 clones, 85% seen once. Sequencing input: peripheral blood. The receptors originated from a woman aged 55-69 years with active or convalescent COVID-19.

V and J are TRBV7-9 and TRBJ1-3; D unresolved. CDR1 SEHNR and CDR2 FQNEAQ come from the germline V gene (reference sequence). V was trimmed by 1 base and J by 2 bases, leaving 18 bases between them. The CDR3 totals 18 residues. CDR3 sequence reads: CASSLDGARVRTGNTIYF. The CDR3 nucleotides read TGTGCCAGCAGCTTAGACGGAGCGAGGGTGAGAACTGGAAACACCATATATTTT.

This sequence joins TRBV11-1 and TRBJ2-5; weak D call: TRBD2 (6 bases). The V and J ends lost 3 bases and 2 bases respectively, with 7 bases between them. The CDR3 contains 13 residues. Germline-derived CDR1 and CDR2 are SGHAT and FQDESV (reference sequence). The CDR3 DNA reads as TGTGCCAGCAGCTTGCGGGGACAAGAGACCCAGTACTTC. It translates to CASSLRGQETQYF. The whole variable domain, remainder taken from reference TRBV11-1 and TRBJ2-5, is EAEVAQSPRYKITEKSQAVAFWCDPISGHATLYWYRQILGQGPELLVQFQDESVVDDSQLPKDRFSAERLKGVDSTLKIQPAELGDSAMYLCASSLRGQETQYFGPGTRLLVL.

The chain has TRBV7-2 and TRBJ2-2; TRBD2 matches 8 bases. V shed 7 bases and J 1 base; nucleotides not matched to a gene: 8. The germline CDR1 and CDR2 sequences are SGHTA and FQGNSA. The CDR3 is made up of 16 amino acids. The CDR3 here is CASTPPSGRNTGELFF. The DNA for the CDR3 is TGTGCCAGCACCCCACCGAGCGGGAGGAACACCGGGGAGCTGTTTTTT.

The chain has TRBV4-1 and TRBJ1-4; 8 nucleotides align to TRBD1. Germline V gene lookup returns CDR1 MGHRA and CDR2 YSYEKL. The CDR3 consists of 16 residues. V shed 1 base, J shed 4 bases, and the junction held 5 bases outside the gene matches. The CDR3 coding sequence is TGCGCCAGCAGCCAAGTCGACACAGGGGGTAATGAAAAACTGTTTTTT. Protein sequence: CASSQVDTGGNEKLFF.

The chain has TRBV6-4 and TRBJ2-7; no firm D call. Germline assignment: CDR1 MRHNA and CDR2 SNTAGT. This CDR3 has 9 residues. For the CDR3, the DNA is TGTGTAAAGGAGTACGAGCAGTACTTC. Translation gives CVKEYEQYF.

The chain combines TRBV12-3 or TRBV12-4 with TRBJ1-5; 7 bases agree with TRBD1. Germline trimming cut 3 bases from V and 4 bases from J; bases unmatched to any gene: 0. This CDR3 is 13 amino acids long. CDR3 sequence: CASSLTGNQPQHF. The CDR3 nucleotides read TGTGCCAGCAGTTTGACAGGGAATCAGCCCCAGCATTTT.